This T cell receptor (beta chain) was recovered during a study of blood T cell repertoires in COVID-19. As for the study in general: Sites across the United States, Italy and Spain contributed samples from acute and convalescent COVID-19. From T cells, B-cell-depleted T cells, or PBMCs came the material, which was cDNA or gDNA.

The V end was cut by 5 bases, the J end by 8 bases, with 15 bases between. This CDR3 is 13 amino acids long. Germline V gives CDR1 SSHAT, CDR2 FNYEAQ (reference sequence). As handled by the study authors: Counts of nucleated cells, estimated from reference gene primer amplification, were obtained. The table came from immunoSEQ multiplex PCR; TCRdb's copy has only in-frame clones and leaves some out. V and J calls and clone size follow that table, whereas D and trimming were derived from the DNA. The table shows tens of thousands of clones, with 80% to 90% occurring only once. The clonotype originates from a man in his sixties with acute or convalescent COVID-19. The gene calls are TRBV7-7 and TRBJ1-1, with a weak D call TRBD1 (5 bases). Sequencing was carried out using peripheral blood. CDR3 in DNA: TGTGCCAGCAGCCCCAGGGAGGGTAGAGAAGCTTTCTTT. Its protein is CASSPREGREAFF. The variable domain in full, completed from reference TRBV7-7 and TRBJ1-1, reads GAGVSQSPRYKVTKRGQDVTLRCDPISSHATLYWYQQALGQGPEFLTYFNYEAQPDKSGLPSDRFSAERPEGSISTLTIQRTEQRDSAMYRCASSPREGREAFFGQGTRLTVV.